This TCR beta chain was retrieved from a study of shared clonotypes between healthy human individuals. Study observations and caveats: Non-shared clonotypes showed lower generation probabilities than clonotypes common to all four donors.

The assay was immunoSEQ multiplex PCR, and TCRdb's table has in-frame clones only and misses some. The profile covers approximately 2,000,000 clones, with 85% to 95% appearing a single time and 0.37% taken by the ten largest. Germline loops: CDR1 KGHSH, CDR2 LQKENI. V shed 2 bases and J shed 6 bases, with 11 bases lying between them. CDR3 length equals 13 residues. On this clone itself: What it binds is unknown. Different DNA sequences within this sample yield the same CDR3.

The chain has TRBV18 and TRBJ2-7; D is possibly TRBD1 (5 bases). The clonotype was recovered from a man aged 18 to 29 in good health. Some clones in this sample may be carry-over from other donors' samples. The specimen sequenced was naive CD4+ T cells from PBMCs. Subset denoted: CD45RA+ positively selected. CDR3 sequence: CASSPSQGGEQYF. CDR3 sequence (DNA): TGTGCCAGCTCACCAAGTCAGGGCGGCGAGCAGTACTTC.